The 24 T cell receptor beta chains below come from one sample, sequenced in a study of blood T cell repertoires in COVID-19. Measured with immunoSEQ multiplex PCR; TCRdb has only the in-frame clones, and not every one. The sample yields tens of thousands of clones, under 85% seen once. Sequencing input: peripheral blood. The receptors were sampled from a human donor in a cohort sampled during active COVID-19.

The chain has TRBV12-5 and TRBJ2-7; 7 bases align to TRBD1. Germline CDR1 and CDR2: LGHNT and FRNRAP. CDR3 length: 16 residues. V was pared by 0 bases and J by 1 base, with 6 bases of the junction left unmatched. The DNA of the CDR3 is TGTGCTAGTGGTTTGGTACTTGGGGACAGTTCCTACGAGCAGTACTTC. Protein: CASGLVLGDSSYEQYF.

The V call is TRBV19, the J call TRBJ2-5, with unresolved D. Germline V gives CDR1 LNHDA, CDR2 SQIVND (reference sequence). The V end lost 3 bases, the J end lost 0 bases, and 5 bases lay between the germline ends. This CDR3 is built from 13 residues. The CDR3 DNA follows: TGTGCCAGTAGTATGGGCAACCAAGAGACCCAGTACTTC. This codes for CASSMGNQETQYF.

The rearrangement uses TRBV6-5 and TRBJ2-2; TRBD2 matches 9 bases. V lost 4 bases to trimming and J lost 6 bases; unmatched junction nucleotides: 3. The CDR3 extends over 14 amino acids. Germline V CDR1 and CDR2: MNHEY, SVGAGI. The CDR3 DNA follows: TGTGCCAGCAGTTTCCCTAGCGGGGCCGGGGAGCTGTTTTTT. This encodes CASSFPSGAGELFF.

This clone was seen just once. The chain carries TRBV2 and TRBJ2-2; possible D gene TRBD2, 6 bases. The CDR3 covers 14 residues. V was shortened by 8 bases and J by 0 bases, with 10 bases between the two germline ends. Germline V lookup: CDR1 SNHLY, CDR2 FYNNEI. CDR3 sequence (DNA): TGTGCCAGCGGAGGGGAGGCGAACACCGGGGAGCTGTTTTTT. It specifies CASGGEANTGELFF.

This clone has only one observation. This chain links TRBV5-5 with TRBJ1-4; D is uncertain. V lost 0 bases to trimming and J lost 10 bases, with 10 bases between them. The CDR3 covers 13 residues. Germline V CDR1 and CDR2: SGHKS, YYEKEE (reference sequence). This CDR3 is CASSLALRGKLFF. In nucleotides, the CDR3 is TGTGCCAGCAGCTTGGCTTTGCGGGGAAAACTGTTTTTT.

This chain links TRBV7-9 with TRBJ1-1; 10 nucleotides agree with TRBD1. From germline, CDR1 is SEHNR and CDR2 FQNEAQ (reference sequence). The CDR3 has 16 residues. Trimming cost V 6 bases and J 4 bases; bases outside gene matches: 11. DNA for the CDR3: TGTGCCAGCAGTCCATTTATCGGGACAGGGGTCACTGAAGCTTTCTTT. Translated, it gives CASSPFIGTGVTEAFF.

The chain carries TRBV19 and TRBJ2-1, with a possible D match to TRBD2 (5 bases). There are 12 residues in the CDR3. Germline V gives CDR1 LNHDA, CDR2 SQIVND (reference sequence). Trimming took off 4 bases at V and 12 bases at J, with 13 bases between the two ends. The CDR3 here is CASSTSSGRQFF. As DNA, the CDR3 is TGTGCCAGTAGTACCTCCAGCGGCCGGCAGTTCTTC.

V is TRBV19 and J is TRBJ1-2; D is ambiguous. This CDR3 spans 16 amino acids. The V gene's germline CDR1 is LNHDA and CDR2 SQIVND (reference sequence). Trimming cost V 3 bases and J 0 bases, with 14 bases left between them. The CDR3 DNA reads as TGTGCCAGTAGTATGAATATAGCTCGAGCTAACTATGGCTACACCTTC. As protein: CASSMNIARANYGYTF.

The rearrangement uses TRBV10-1 and TRBJ2-1, with 15 bases matching TRBD2. Trimming removed 8 bases from V and 5 bases from J; junction bases left unmatched: 7. The CDR3 loop spans 16 amino acids. The germline V gene encodes CDR1 WNHNN and CDR2 SYGVQD (reference sequence). The CDR3 spells CASAGTSGGLDNEQFF. In nucleotides, the CDR3 is TGCGCCAGCGCCGGGACTAGCGGGGGGCTCGACAATGAGCAGTTCTTC.

By share, this clone counts as medium-sized. The chain joins TRBV15 to TRBJ2-1, with D possibly TRBD2 on 6 matching bases. Trimming left V 5 bases short and J 6 bases short, with 17 bases between. This CDR3 spans 15 amino acids. Germline loops: CDR1 LNHNV, CDR2 YYDKDF (reference sequence). The CDR3, as DNA: TGTGCCACCAGCGGCCGGGACTCTCTTAGCAATGAGCAGTTCTTC. Translated, it gives CATSGRDSLSNEQFF.

This clone is labeled medium-sized. This chain links TRBV2 with TRBJ1-2, with no clear D. The CDR3 runs 12 residues. Germline CDR1 and CDR2: SNHLY and FYNNEI. Trimming cost V 6 bases and J 6 bases, with 11 bases left between them. CDR3 in DNA: TGTGCCAGCAGGACTGACGGAGATGGCTACACCTTC. It is translated as CASRTDGDGYTF.

V gene TRBV12-5 combines with J gene TRBJ2-7; TRBD2 aligns across 15 bases. CDR1 and CDR2 from the germline V gene are LGHNT and FRNRAP. The length of the CDR3 is 18 residues. V dropped 3 bases and J dropped 5; count of bases not matched to a gene: 11. Here the CDR3 reads CASGFRTSGGASSNEQYF. In DNA form, the CDR3 reads TGTGCTAGTGGTTTCCGGACTAGCGGGGGGGCCTCGAGCAACGAGCAGTACTTC.

This chain joins TRBV19 and TRBJ1-4, with TRBD1 matching 7 bases. V lost 5 bases, J lost 4 bases, and 16 bases stayed unmatched. This CDR3 is 18 amino acids long. CDR1 and CDR2 (germline): LNHDA, SQIVND (reference sequence). In DNA, the CDR3 is TGTGCCAGTAGTTCTCGGGACAGACAGGTTTATCGTAATGAAAAACTGTTTTTT. Translating it yields CASSSRDRQVYRNEKLFF.

This clone was counted a few times. J is TRBJ2-2 and V is TRBV14, with TRBD1 matching over 8 bases. The V gene's germline CDR1 is SGHDN and CDR2 FVKESK. The CDR3 has 18 residues. The ends lost 3 bases at V and 7 bases at J; junction bases unmatched: 16. The CDR3 reads CASSHFPLRTGKSGELFF. The CDR3 coding sequence is TGTGCCAGCAGCCATTTTCCGTTAAGGACAGGGAAGAGCGGGGAGCTGTTTTTT.

The chain joins TRBV27 to TRBJ2-7; TRBD1 aligns across 9 bases. This CDR3 is built from 17 residues. The V segment lost 6 bases and the J segment 6 bases; nucleotides outside the gene matches: 18. CDR1 and CDR2 (germline): MNHEY, SMNVEV (reference sequence). The CDR3 spells CASSYLLKLGTGSEQYF. Here the CDR3 DNA reads TGTGCCAGCAGCTATCTACTAAAACTCGGGACAGGGAGCGAGCAGTACTTC.

The chain uses TRBV24-1 and TRBJ2-3; 7 bases are shared with TRBD2. Unmatched junction bases numbered 5, after V lost 3 bases and J lost 0 bases. The CDR3 loop spans 16 amino acids. Germline CDR1 reads KGHDR; CDR2 reads SFDVKD. CDR3 DNA: TGTGCCACCAGTGATCCGGGGGGTGGAAGCACAGATACGCAGTATTTT. This codes for CATSDPGGGSTDTQYF.

V and J are TRBV5-4 and TRBJ1-2; D remains ambiguous. This CDR3 region has 13 residues. Germline V lookup: CDR1 SGHNT, CDR2 YYREEE (reference sequence). With 4 bases removed from V and 4 bases from J, the gap between germline ends came to 11 bases. CDR3 residues: CASSLTSRYGYTF. CDR3 DNA sequence: TGTGCCAGCAGCCTGACATCCCGCTATGGCTACACCTTC.

This chain links TRBV5-4 with TRBJ2-5; 7 bases fit TRBD1. The CDR3 covers 18 residues. Germline CDR1 SGHNT, CDR2 YYREEE (reference sequence). Trimming cost V 3 bases and J 0 bases; bases outside gene matches: 14. The CDR3: CASSWAGQGVPYQETQYF. In DNA form, the CDR3 reads TGTGCCAGCAGCTGGGCCGGTCAGGGGGTCCCGTACCAAGAGACCCAGTACTTC.

V gene TRBV27 combines with J gene TRBJ2-3; 7 bases are a match to TRBD1. This CDR3 spans 16 amino acids. V trimming: 10 bases; J trimming: 0 bases; junction bases outside the gene matches: 13. Germline values: CDR1 MNHEY, CDR2 SMNVEV (reference sequence). CDR3 nucleotides: TGTGCCACCGGACAGGCCTTTGGATACAGCACAGATACGCAGTATTTT. This encodes CATGQAFGYSTDTQYF.

This clone was counted only a few times. The genes are TRBV19 and TRBJ1-6; 9 bases agree with TRBD1. V trimming: 5 bases; J trimming: 10 bases; junction bases outside the gene matches: 6. Germline CDR1 and CDR2: LNHDA and SQIVND (reference sequence). This CDR3 has 14 amino acids. The CDR3 loop reads CASSSTGGNSPLHF. The CDR3 region has the DNA TGTGCCAGTAGTTCGACAGGGGGAAACTCACCCCTCCACTTT.

This clone appeared a few times. CDR3 amino acids: CASSSIGGGYTF. Written as DNA, the CDR3 is TGTGCCAGCAGTTCCATAGGGGGTGGCTACACCTTC. The chain uses TRBV27 and TRBJ1-2; D may be TRBD1 (6 bases). The germline gives CDR1 MNHEY, CDR2 SMNVEV (reference sequence). Between the trimmed V and J ends, which lost 4 bases and 7 bases, there was a span of 10 bases. The CDR3 contains 12 residues.

The count of this clone is one. The chain has TRBV28 and TRBJ2-5, with 7 nucleotides matching TRBD2. The germline gives CDR1 MDHEN, CDR2 SYDVKM. The CDR3 has 13 amino acids. V dropped 8 bases and J dropped 2; count of bases not matched to a gene: 5. CDR3: CASRKGGQETQYF. For the CDR3, the DNA is TGTGCCAGCCGGAAGGGAGGGCAAGAGACCCAGTACTTC.

The V call is TRBV25-1, the J call TRBJ1-3; D perhaps matches TRBD1 (5 bases). CDR1 is MGHDK, CDR2 SYGVNS, per germline. V was shortened by 6 bases and J by 2 bases, with 14 bases between the two germline ends. The CDR3 is 15 amino acids. The CDR3, as DNA: TGTGCCAGCAGGGCGGGGGGAACTCCTGGAAACACCATATATTTT. Translating it yields CASRAGGTPGNTIYF.

In its sample, this clone was seen a few times. This chain connects TRBV5-6 to TRBJ2-7; 8 bases fit TRBD1. Trimming took 7 bases from V and 0 from J; bases not matched to a gene: 6. In germline, CDR1 is SGHDT, CDR2 YYEEEE. CDR3 size: 14 residues. DNA of the CDR3: TGTGCCAGCCGACGGACAGGGTCCTCCTACGAGCAGTACTTC. This gives the protein CASRRTGSSYEQYF.